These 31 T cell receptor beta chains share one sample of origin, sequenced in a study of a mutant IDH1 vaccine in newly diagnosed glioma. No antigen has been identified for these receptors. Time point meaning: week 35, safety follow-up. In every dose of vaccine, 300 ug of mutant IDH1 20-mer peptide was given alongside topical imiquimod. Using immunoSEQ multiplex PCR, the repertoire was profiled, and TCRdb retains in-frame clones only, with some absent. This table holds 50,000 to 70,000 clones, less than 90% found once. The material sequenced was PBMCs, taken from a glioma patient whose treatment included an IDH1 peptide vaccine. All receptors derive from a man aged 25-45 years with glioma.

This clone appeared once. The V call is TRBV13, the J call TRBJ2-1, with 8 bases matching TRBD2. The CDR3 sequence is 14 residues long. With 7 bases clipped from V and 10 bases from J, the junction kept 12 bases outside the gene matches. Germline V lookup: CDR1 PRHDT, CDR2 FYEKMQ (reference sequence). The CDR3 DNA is TGTGCCAGCAAACGGGGGGGCGGCAATCGGGAGCAGTTCTTC. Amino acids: CASKRGGGNREQFF.

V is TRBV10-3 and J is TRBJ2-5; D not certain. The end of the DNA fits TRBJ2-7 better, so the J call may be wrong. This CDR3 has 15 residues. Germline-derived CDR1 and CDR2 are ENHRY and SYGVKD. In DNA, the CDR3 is TGTGCCATCAGTGAGTCGACAAGGAGACTCTACGAGCAGTACTTC. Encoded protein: CAISESTRRLYEQYF.

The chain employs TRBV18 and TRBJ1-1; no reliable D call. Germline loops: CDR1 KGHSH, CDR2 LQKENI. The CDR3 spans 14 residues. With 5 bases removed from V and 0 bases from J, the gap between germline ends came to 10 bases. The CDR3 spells CASSAAFMNTEAFF. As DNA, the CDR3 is TGTGCCAGCTCAGCAGCCTTCATGAACACTGAAGCTTTCTTT.

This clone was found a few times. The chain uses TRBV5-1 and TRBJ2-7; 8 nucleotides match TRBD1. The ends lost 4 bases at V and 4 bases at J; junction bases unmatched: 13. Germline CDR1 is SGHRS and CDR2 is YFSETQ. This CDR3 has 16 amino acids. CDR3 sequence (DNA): TGCGCCAGCAGCGGCGGGCCGGGGACAGGCTTTTACGAGCAGTACTTC. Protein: CASSGGPGTGFYEQYF. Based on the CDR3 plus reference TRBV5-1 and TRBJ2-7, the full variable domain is KAGVTQTPRYLIKTRGQQVTLSCSPISGHRSVSWYQQTPGQGLQFLFEYFSETQRNKGNFPGRFSGRQFSNSRSEMNVSTLELGDSALYLCASSGGPGTGFYEQYFGPGTRLTVT.

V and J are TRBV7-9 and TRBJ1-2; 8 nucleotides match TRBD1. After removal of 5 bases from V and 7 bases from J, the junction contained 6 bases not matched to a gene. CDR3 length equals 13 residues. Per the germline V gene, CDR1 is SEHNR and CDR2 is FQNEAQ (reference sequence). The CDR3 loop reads CASSKDREGGYTF. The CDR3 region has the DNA TGTGCCAGCAGCAAGGACAGGGAAGGTGGCTACACCTTC. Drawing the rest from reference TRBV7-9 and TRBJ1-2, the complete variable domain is DTGVSQNPRHKITKRGQNVTFRCDPISEHNRLYWYRQTLGQGPEFLTYFQNEAQLEKSRLLSDRFSAERPKGSFSTLEIQRTEQGDSAMYLCASSKDREGGYTFGSGTRLTVV.

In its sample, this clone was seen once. The CDR3 protein is CASSRQGSSNQPQHF. In nucleotides, the CDR3 is TGTGCCAGCAGTAGACAGGGATCGAGCAATCAGCCCCAGCATTTT. The V and J genes are TRBV2 and TRBJ1-5, with 7 bases matching TRBD1. The CDR3 length is 15 residues. Germline V lookup: CDR1 SNHLY, CDR2 FYNNEI. Losses at the gene ends were 5 bases for V and 1 base for J; bases not matched to a gene: 5.

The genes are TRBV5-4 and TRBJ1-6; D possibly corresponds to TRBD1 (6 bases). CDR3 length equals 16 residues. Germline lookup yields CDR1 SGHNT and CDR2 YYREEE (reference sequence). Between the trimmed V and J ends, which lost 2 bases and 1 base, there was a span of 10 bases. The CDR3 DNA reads TGTGCCAGCAGCTTTTCACAGGGTTCCTATAATTCACCCCTCCACTTT. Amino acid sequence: CASSFSQGSYNSPLHF.

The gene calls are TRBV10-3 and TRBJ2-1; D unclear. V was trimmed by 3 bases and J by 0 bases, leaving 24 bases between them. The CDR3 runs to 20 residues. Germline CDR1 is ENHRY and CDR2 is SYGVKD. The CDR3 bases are TGTGCCATCAGTGAATTACAGACGGTGGTCGTTTTCGGCTCCTACAATGAGCAGTTCTTC. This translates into CAISELQTVVVFGSYNEQFF.

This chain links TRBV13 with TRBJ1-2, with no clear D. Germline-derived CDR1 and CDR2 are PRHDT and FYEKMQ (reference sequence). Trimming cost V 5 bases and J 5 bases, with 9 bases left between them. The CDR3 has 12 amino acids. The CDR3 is CASSQTSYGYTF. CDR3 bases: TGTGCCAGCAGCCAGACCTCGTATGGCTACACCTTC.

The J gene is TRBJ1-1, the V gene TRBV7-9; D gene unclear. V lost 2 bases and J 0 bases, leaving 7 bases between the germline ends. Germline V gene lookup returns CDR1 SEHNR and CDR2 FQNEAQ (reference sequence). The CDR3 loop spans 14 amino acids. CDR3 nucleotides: TGTGCCAGCAGCTTAAGCAGGATGAACACTGAAGCTTTCTTT. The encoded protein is CASSLSRMNTEAFF.

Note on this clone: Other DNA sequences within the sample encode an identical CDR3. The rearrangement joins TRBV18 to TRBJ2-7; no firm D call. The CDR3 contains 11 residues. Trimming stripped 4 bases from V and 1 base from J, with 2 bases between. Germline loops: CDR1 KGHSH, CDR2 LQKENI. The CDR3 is CASSLSYEQYF. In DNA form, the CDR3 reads TGTGCCAGCTCACTTTCCTACGAGCAGTACTTC.

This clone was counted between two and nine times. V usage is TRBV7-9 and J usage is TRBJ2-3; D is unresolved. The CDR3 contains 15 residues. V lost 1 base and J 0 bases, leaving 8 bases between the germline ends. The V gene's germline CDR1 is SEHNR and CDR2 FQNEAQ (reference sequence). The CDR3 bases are TGTGCCAGCAGCTTAGTGGGTCCTAGCACAGATACGCAGTATTTT. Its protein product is CASSLVGPSTDTQYF.

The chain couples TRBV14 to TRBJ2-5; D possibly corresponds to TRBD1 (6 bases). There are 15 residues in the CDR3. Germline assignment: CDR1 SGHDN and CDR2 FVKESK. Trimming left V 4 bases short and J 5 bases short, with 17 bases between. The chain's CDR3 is CASSPGGRAGETQYF. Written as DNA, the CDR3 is TGTGCCAGCAGCCCTGGGGGCAGGGCCGGTGAGACCCAGTACTTC. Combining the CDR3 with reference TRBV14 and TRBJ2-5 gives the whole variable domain EAGVTQFPSHSVIEKGQTVTLRCDPISGHDNLYWYRRVMGKEIKFLLHFVKESKQDESGMPNNRFLAERTGGTYSTLKVQPAELEDSGVYFCASSPGGRAGETQYFGPGTRLLVL.

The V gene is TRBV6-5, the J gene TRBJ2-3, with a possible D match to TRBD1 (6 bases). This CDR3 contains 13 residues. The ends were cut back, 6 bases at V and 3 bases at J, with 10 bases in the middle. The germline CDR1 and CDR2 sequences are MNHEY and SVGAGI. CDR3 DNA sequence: TGTGCCAGCAGCCGAACAGGGACAGATACGCAGTATTTT. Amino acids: CASSRTGTDTQYF.

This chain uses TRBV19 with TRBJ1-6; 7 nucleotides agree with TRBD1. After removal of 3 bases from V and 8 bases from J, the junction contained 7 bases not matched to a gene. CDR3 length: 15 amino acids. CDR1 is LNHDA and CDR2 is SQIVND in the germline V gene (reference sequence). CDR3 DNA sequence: TGTGCCAGTAGTATGATTAAGGGGGCCGATTCACCCCTCCACTTT. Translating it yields CASSMIKGADSPLHF.

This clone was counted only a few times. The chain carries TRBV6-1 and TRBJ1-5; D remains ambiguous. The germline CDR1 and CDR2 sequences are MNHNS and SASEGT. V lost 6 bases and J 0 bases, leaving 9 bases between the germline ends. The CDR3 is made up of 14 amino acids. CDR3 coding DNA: TGTGCCAGCAGCCTCCAGGATAGCAATCAGCCCCAGCATTTT. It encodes CASSLQDSNQPQHF.

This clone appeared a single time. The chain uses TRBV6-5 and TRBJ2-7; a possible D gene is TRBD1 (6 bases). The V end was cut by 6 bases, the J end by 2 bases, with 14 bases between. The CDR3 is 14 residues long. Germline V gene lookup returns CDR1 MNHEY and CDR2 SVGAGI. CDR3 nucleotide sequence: TGTGCCAGCAGGACCGCACAGGGTACCTACGAGCAGTACTTC. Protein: CASRTAQGTYEQYF.

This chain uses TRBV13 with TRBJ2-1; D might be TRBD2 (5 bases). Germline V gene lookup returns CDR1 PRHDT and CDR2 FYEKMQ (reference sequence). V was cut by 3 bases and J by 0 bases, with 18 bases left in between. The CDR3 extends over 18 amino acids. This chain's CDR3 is CASSLYPRTSISYNEQFF. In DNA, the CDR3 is TGTGCCAGCAGCTTGTACCCCCGGACTTCGATCTCCTACAATGAGCAGTTCTTC.

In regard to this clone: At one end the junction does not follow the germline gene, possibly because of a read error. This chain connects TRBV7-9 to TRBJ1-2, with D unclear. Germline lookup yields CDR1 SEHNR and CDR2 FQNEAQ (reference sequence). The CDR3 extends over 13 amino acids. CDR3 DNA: TGTGCCAGCAGCTTAGGTCTTAATGCCCTTAAAGCCTTC. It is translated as CASSLGLNALKAF. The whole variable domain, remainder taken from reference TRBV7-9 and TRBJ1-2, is DTGVSQNPRHKITKRGQNVTFRCDPISEHNRLYWYRQTLGQGPEFLTYFQNEAQLEKSRLLSDRFSAERPKGSFSTLEIQRTEQGDSAMYLCASSLGLNALKAFGSGTRLTVV.

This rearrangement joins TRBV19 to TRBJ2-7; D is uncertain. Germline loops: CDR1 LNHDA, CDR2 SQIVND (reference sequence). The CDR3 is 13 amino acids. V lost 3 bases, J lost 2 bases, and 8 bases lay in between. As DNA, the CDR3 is TGTGCCAGTAGTATGAACGGCCCCTACGAGCAGTACTTC. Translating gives CASSMNGPYEQYF.

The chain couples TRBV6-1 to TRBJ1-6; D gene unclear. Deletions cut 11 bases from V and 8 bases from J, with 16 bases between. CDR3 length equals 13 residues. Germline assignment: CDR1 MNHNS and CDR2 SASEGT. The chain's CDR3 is CAVSVRAYSPLHF. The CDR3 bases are TGTGCCGTCTCAGTGAGGGCTTATTCACCCCTCCACTTT.

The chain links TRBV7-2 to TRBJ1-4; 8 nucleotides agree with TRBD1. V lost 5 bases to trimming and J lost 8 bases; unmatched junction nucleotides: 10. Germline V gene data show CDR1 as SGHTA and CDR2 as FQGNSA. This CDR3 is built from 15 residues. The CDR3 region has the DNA TGTGCCAGCAGCACATCCAGGGGGCTAGGGGAAAAACTGTTTTTT. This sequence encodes CASSTSRGLGEKLFF.

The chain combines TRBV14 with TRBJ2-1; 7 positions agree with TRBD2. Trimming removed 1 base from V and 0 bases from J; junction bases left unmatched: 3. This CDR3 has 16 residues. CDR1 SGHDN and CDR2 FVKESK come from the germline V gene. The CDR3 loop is CASSQVGGNSYNEQFF. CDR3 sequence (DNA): TGTGCCAGCAGCCAAGTGGGGGGGAACTCCTACAATGAGCAGTTCTTC.

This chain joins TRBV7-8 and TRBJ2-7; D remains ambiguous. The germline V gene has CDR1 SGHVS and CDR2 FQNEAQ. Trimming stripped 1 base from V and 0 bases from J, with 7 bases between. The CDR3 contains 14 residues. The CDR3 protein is CASSLVSSSYEQYF. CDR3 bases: TGTGCCAGCAGCTTAGTTAGCAGCTCCTACGAGCAGTACTTC.

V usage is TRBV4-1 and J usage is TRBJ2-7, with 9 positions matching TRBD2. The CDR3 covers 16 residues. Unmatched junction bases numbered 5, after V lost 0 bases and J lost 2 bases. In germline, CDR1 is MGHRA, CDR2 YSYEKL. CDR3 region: CASSQEKRGDTYEQYF. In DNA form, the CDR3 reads TGCGCCAGCAGCCAAGAGAAGCGGGGGGATACCTACGAGCAGTACTTC.

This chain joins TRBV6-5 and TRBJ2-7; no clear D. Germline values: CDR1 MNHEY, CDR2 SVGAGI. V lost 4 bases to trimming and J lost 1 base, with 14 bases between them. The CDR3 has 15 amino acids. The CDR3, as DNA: TGTGCCAGCAGTTCGGACGCATCGAAGTCCTACGAGCAGTACTTC. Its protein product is CASSSDASKSYEQYF.

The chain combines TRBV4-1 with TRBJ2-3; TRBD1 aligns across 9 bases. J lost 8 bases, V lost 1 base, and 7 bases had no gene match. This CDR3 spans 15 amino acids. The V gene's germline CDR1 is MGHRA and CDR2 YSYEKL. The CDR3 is CASSQVLQGQGTQYF. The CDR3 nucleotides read TGCGCCAGCAGCCAAGTCCTCCAGGGACAGGGTACGCAGTATTTT.

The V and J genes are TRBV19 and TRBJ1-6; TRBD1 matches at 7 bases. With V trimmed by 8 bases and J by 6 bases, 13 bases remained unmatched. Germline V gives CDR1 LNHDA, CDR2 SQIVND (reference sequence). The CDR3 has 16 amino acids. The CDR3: CASRPGSTGTNSPLHF. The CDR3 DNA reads TGTGCCAGTCGGCCCGGTTCGACAGGGACTAATTCACCCCTCCACTTT.

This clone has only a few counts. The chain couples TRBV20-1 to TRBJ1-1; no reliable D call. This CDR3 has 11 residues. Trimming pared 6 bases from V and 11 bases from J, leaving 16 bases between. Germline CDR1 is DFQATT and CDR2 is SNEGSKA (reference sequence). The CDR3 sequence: CSAGSTTRAFF. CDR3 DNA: TGCAGTGCCGGGAGTACGACAAGGGCTTTCTTT.

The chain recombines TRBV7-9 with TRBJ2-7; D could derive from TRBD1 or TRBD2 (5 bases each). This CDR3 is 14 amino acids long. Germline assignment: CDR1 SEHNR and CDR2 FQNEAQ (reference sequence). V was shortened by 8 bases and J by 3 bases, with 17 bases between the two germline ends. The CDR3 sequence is CASQGRTEFYEQYF. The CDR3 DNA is TGTGCCAGCCAGGGCCGGACTGAATTCTACGAGCAGTACTTC.

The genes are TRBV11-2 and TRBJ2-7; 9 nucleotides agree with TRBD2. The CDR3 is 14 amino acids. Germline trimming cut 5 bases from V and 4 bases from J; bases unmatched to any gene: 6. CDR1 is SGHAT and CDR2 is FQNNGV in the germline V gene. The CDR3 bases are TGTGCCAGCAGCGGACCTAGCGGGGAATACGAGCAGTACTTC. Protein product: CASSGPSGEYEQYF.